Below, 23 T cell receptor beta chains from the same sample are listed, as sequenced in a study of cytomegalovirus exposure and HLA in healthy donors. Both 60 Vbeta primers and 13 Jbeta primers went into the PCR. Data came from immunoSEQ multiplex PCR; TCRdb stores just in-frame clones and leaves some out. The table has roughly 150,000 clones, roughly 83% seen once. Specimen: PBMCs. Receptor source: a woman under 30 in good health and CMV-seronegative.

J is TRBJ1-3 and V is TRBV14; D unresolved. From germline, CDR1 is SGHDN and CDR2 FVKESK. V dropped 1 base and J dropped 0 bases, with 10 bases sitting between them. This CDR3 comprises 16 residues. The CDR3 sequence is CASSQVPPGSGNTIYF. CDR3 DNA sequence: TGTGCCAGCAGCCAAGTCCCGCCGGGCTCTGGAAACACCATATATTTT.

The rearrangement uses TRBV19 and TRBJ2-7; D might be TRBD1 (5 bases). With 3 bases removed from V and 3 bases from J, the gap between germline ends came to 15 bases. The CDR3 contains 15 residues. Germline V gives CDR1 LNHDA, CDR2 SQIVND (reference sequence). As DNA, the CDR3 is TGTGCCAGTAGTATTACTACAGGTAATATCTACGAGCAGTACTTC. This codes for CASSITTGNIYEQYF.

The rearrangement links TRBV5-6 to TRBJ2-3; a weak D match, TRBD1 (6 bases). With 6 bases removed from V and 2 bases from J, the gap between germline ends came to 22 bases. This CDR3 contains 17 residues. Germline V CDR1 and CDR2: SGHDT, YYEEEE. The CDR3 nucleotides are TGTGCCAGCACCTTTCGCCTACTACAGGGCCTCACAGATACGCAGTATTTT. Translating gives CASTFRLLQGLTDTQYF.

The J gene is TRBJ2-7, the V gene TRBV11-3, with TRBD1 as a possible D gene (7 bases). V lost 1 base and J lost 3, with 13 bases in between. The CDR3 length is 15 residues. The V gene's germline CDR1 is SGHNT and CDR2 YENEEA. The CDR3: CASSLGFRGDYEQYF. The CDR3 DNA reads TGTGCCAGCAGCTTAGGATTCAGGGGGGACTACGAGCAGTACTTC. The full variable domain, its missing parts supplied by reference TRBV11-3 and TRBJ2-7, is EAGVVQSPRYKIIEKKQPVAFWCNPISGHNTLYWYLQNLGQGPELLIRYENEEAVDDSQLPKDRFSAERLKGVDSTLKIQPAELGDSAVYLCASSLGFRGDYEQYFGPGTRLTVT.

Remarks on this clone: Other DNA sequences in this sample translate to the same CDR3. The genes are TRBV5-1 and TRBJ1-2; D unclear. The CDR3 has 13 amino acids. V gave up 0 bases and J gave up 2 bases, with 5 bases separating them. Germline V gives CDR1 SGHRS, CDR2 YFSETQ. In nucleotides, the CDR3 is TGCGCCAGCAGCTTGGGAGGAAACTATGGCTACACCTTC. Protein product: CASSLGGNYGYTF.

V and J are TRBV6-5 and TRBJ2-7; 8 bases match TRBD1. The J segment lost 6 bases and the V segment lost 1 base, leaving 8 bases of the junction unmatched. Germline values: CDR1 MNHEY, CDR2 SVGAGI. This CDR3 is 15 amino acids long. Written as DNA, the CDR3 is TGTGCCAGCAGTTACTTAGGACAGGGAAGGACCGAGCAGTACTTC. It translates to CASSYLGQGRTEQYF.

The J gene is TRBJ1-2, the V gene TRBV4-1, with D possibly matching TRBD1 (5 bases). Germline CDR1 is MGHRA and CDR2 is YSYEKL. The CDR3 runs 14 residues. The V and J ends lost 1 base and 8 bases respectively, with 14 bases between them. CDR3 residues: CASSQVLRGRGYTF. Here the CDR3 DNA reads TGCGCCAGCAGCCAAGTTCTAAGGGGCCGAGGCTACACCTTC.

This chain uses TRBV19 with TRBJ2-7, with D perhaps TRBD2 (6 bases). CDR3 size: 14 residues. With 4 bases removed from V and 4 bases from J, the gap between germline ends came to 14 bases. Per the germline V gene, CDR1 is LNHDA and CDR2 is SQIVND (reference sequence). The CDR3 reads CASSSGPGVYEQYF. The DNA for the CDR3 is TGTGCCAGTAGTAGTGGACCGGGAGTTTACGAGCAGTACTTC.

This rearrangement joins TRBV5-1 to TRBJ2-7; TRBD2 matches 8 bases. The CDR3 consists of 16 residues. The ends lost 0 bases at V and 2 bases at J; junction bases unmatched: 7. Germline CDR1 is SGHRS and CDR2 is YFSETQ. The CDR3 loop reads CASSLVRPRGAYEQYF. In DNA form, the CDR3 reads TGCGCCAGCAGCTTGGTACGGCCGCGGGGGGCCTACGAGCAGTACTTC.

J is TRBJ2-5 and V is TRBV11-2; TRBD2 might be the D (5 bases). V was shortened by 2 bases and J by 1 base, with 8 bases between the two germline ends. Germline V gene data show CDR1 as SGHAT and CDR2 as FQNNGV. The CDR3 extends over 14 amino acids. CDR3 coding DNA: TGTGCCAGCAGCTTAACTAGACCCCAAGAGACCCAGTACTTC. The encoded protein is CASSLTRPQETQYF.

This chain joins TRBV10-2 and TRBJ1-1, with TRBD1 identical over 7 bases. Germline assignment: CDR1 WSHSY and CDR2 SAAADI. The CDR3 totals 17 residues. V was pared by 3 bases and J by 6 bases, with 16 bases of the junction left unmatched. The CDR3 DNA is TGCGCCAGCAGTGACCACCCCGACAGGGAATGGTCCCCTGAAGCTTTCTTT. It is translated as CASSDHPDREWSPEAFF.

The rearrangement joins TRBV5-1 to TRBJ1-2; TRBD1 is a possible D gene (5 bases). V lost 5 bases to trimming and J lost 5 bases, with 16 bases between them. Germline loops: CDR1 SGHRS, CDR2 YFSETQ. CDR3 length: 14 residues. The CDR3 DNA reads as TGCGCCAGCAGACCTGGACAAACCCGGTATGGCTACACCTTC. It translates to CASRPGQTRYGYTF.

In DNA form, the CDR3 reads TGTGCCAGCAGTTTCTTCGCCAGGGCTGGGGAGCAGTACTTC. Its protein is CASSFFARAGEQYF. The rearrangement links TRBV27 to TRBJ2-7, with D perhaps matching TRBD1 (5 bases). CDR1 and CDR2 (germline): MNHEY, SMNVEV (reference sequence). This CDR3 has 14 amino acids. The V and J ends lost 3 bases and 7 bases respectively, with 16 bases between them.

V is TRBV11-2 and J is TRBJ1-2; D is undetermined. This CDR3 contains 13 residues. The germline V gene has CDR1 SGHAT and CDR2 FQNNGV. Trimming took 1 base from V and 8 from J, leaving 11 bases between them. The CDR3 DNA reads TGTGCCAGCAGCTTAGGGACTTCTAAGGGCTACACCTTC. This gives the protein CASSLGTSKGYTF. The entire variable domain, with the rest obtained from reference TRBV11-2 and TRBJ1-2, is as follows: EAGVAQSPRYKIIEKRQSVAFWCNPISGHATLYWYQQILGQGPKLLIQFQNNGVVDDSQLPKDRFSAERLKGVDSTLKIQPAKLEDSAVYLCASSLGTSKGYTFGSGTRLTVV.

V is TRBV28 and J is TRBJ2-7; 8 bases map to TRBD1. The CDR3 totals 13 residues. V shed 6 bases, J shed 5 bases, and the junction held 6 bases outside the gene matches. Germline assignment: CDR1 MDHEN and CDR2 SYDVKM. CDR3 DNA: TGTGCCAGCAGACCCGACAGGGGCAACGAGCAGTACTTC. Translation: CASRPDRGNEQYF.

The gene calls are TRBV6-1 and TRBJ1-5, with D possibly matching TRBD1 (6 bases). The germline gives CDR1 MNHNS, CDR2 SASEGT. The CDR3 has 15 amino acids. V was shortened by 7 bases and J by 0 bases, with 13 bases between the two germline ends. In DNA form, the CDR3 reads TGTGCCAGCAAACCTTGGACAGATAGCAATCAGCCCCAGCATTTT. Translated: CASKPWTDSNQPQHF.

The chain joins TRBV23-1 to TRBJ2-1; weak D call: TRBD2 (5 bases). TRBV23-1 is an ORF for which the function is uncertain. This CDR3 spans 14 amino acids. V lost 0 bases to trimming and J lost 5 bases, with 8 bases between them. The CDR3 nucleotides are TGCGCCAGCAGTCAATCCGGGGTGGACAATGAGCAGTTCTTC. Its protein is CASSQSGVDNEQFF.

In DNA form, the CDR3 reads TGCGCCAGCAGTCAGGTTCAAATCCCGGGACTAGCGGGGGCGACCCTTTACCGAGCAGATACGCAGTATTTT. This translates into CASSQVQIPGLAGATLYRADTQYF. V and J are TRBV23-1 and TRBJ2-3; 14 positions agree with TRBD2. TRBV23-1 is an open reading frame, and its role is uncertain. There are 24 residues in the CDR3. V was clipped by 3 bases and J by 4 bases; unmatched bases: 27.

The genes are TRBV5-6 and TRBJ2-1; 8 nucleotides match TRBD1. CDR3 length: 12 residues. Per the germline V gene, CDR1 is SGHDT and CDR2 is YYEEEE. J lost 10 bases, V lost 0 bases, and 0 bases had no gene match. CDR3 region: CASSLDRGEQFF. CDR3 nucleotides: TGTGCCAGCAGCTTGGACAGGGGGGAGCAGTTCTTC.

The chain is built from TRBV4-1 and TRBJ2-1; 7 bases map to TRBD1. Germline V gene lookup returns CDR1 MGHRA and CDR2 YSYEKL. The CDR3 covers 15 residues. J lost 5 bases, V lost 4 bases, and 8 bases had no gene match. The CDR3 protein is CASSPGDRDHNEQFF. The CDR3 region has the DNA TGCGCCAGCAGCCCCGGGGACAGAGACCACAATGAGCAGTTCTTC.

The chain uses TRBV10-1 and TRBJ2-6; the D gene is possibly TRBD1 (6 bases). Trimming took off 6 bases at V and 2 bases at J, with 17 bases between the two ends. Looked up from germline, CDR1 is WNHNN and CDR2 is SYGVQD (reference sequence). The CDR3 spans 17 residues. The CDR3 is CASSPQGPLAGANVLTF. CDR3 in DNA: TGCGCCAGCAGCCCACAGGGACCCTTGGCTGGGGCCAACGTCCTGACTTTC.

Turning to this clone: Other DNA sequences in this sample translate to the same CDR3. CDR3 nucleotide sequence: TGTGCCTGGAGTTCAGGGGCCAATCAGCCCCAGCATTTT. This encodes CAWSSGANQPQHF. The genes are TRBV30 and TRBJ1-5; D perhaps matches TRBD1 (6 bases). Trimming removed 2 bases at V and 3 bases at J, with 8 bases between. The CDR3 consists of 13 residues. Per germline, CDR1 GTSNPN and CDR2 SVGIG (reference sequence).

The rearrangement joins TRBV2 to TRBJ2-2; the D gene is possibly TRBD1 (5 bases). The CDR3 spans 14 residues. V lost 7 bases to trimming and J lost 4 bases, with 13 bases between them. Looked up from germline, CDR1 is SNHLY and CDR2 is FYNNEI. The CDR3 nucleotides read TGTGCCAGCAACGAAGGGGCCACCACCGGGGAGCTGTTTTTT. Translation: CASNEGATTGELFF.